This T cell receptor beta chain is drawn from a study of T cell repertoires in cytomegalovirus infection. Overall study findings and caveats: Clonotypes of TCR beta that were HLA-C-restricted and CMV-specific dominated the ex vivo response.

In TCRdb, the reads were re-called with MiXCR into one record per CDR3 protein. The top ten clones hold roughly 29% of a sample with about 51,000 distinct CDR3 sequences, roughly a fifth of them seen once. As regards this clonotype: Its antigen is not known.

The trim removed 5 bases at V and 3 bases at J, leaving 7 bases unmatched. The germline V gene encodes CDR1 SGHVS and CDR2 FQNEAQ. The CDR3 runs to 15 residues. This chain joins TRBV7-8 and TRBJ2-1; 7 bases are a match to TRBD2. This material consisted of CD8+ T cells from cultured PBMCs, taken from culture after CMV antigen stimulation. This receptor was taken from a human donor in good health (CMV status not recorded). Some clones in this sample may be carry-over from other donors' samples. The CDR3 DNA sequence: TGTGCCAGCAGCCCTCTAGCGGCTGTCTACAATGAGCAGTTCTTC. Amino acid sequence: CASSPLAAVYNEQFF.